These 6 T cell receptor beta chains were all obtained from the same sample, sequenced in a study of T-cell memory formation after mild COVID-19. TCRdb itself ran the 5' RACE reads through MiXCR, one entry per CDR3 protein. The table lists 400,000 to 500,000 distinct CDR3 sequences, 20% of them singletons. Sequenced material: PBMCs or a T cell subset sorted from them (not recorded which). Receptors were obtained from an adult woman who had mild COVID-19 (a few samples of this study predate the infection). Cell type and time point are not known.

V gene TRBV7-9 combines with J gene TRBJ2-5; D gene unclear. V shed 8 bases and J shed 0 bases, with 22 bases lying between them. Per germline, CDR1 SEHNR and CDR2 FQNEAQ (reference sequence). The CDR3 is 17 amino acids. As DNA, the CDR3 is TGTGCCAGCCAGAGTTCCCTCGGCAGAAGCAACCAAGAGACCCAGTACTTC. Translating gives CASQSSLGRSNQETQYF.

At least ten counts were recorded for this clonotype. J is TRBJ2-1 and V is TRBV7-8, with D unclear. CDR1 and CDR2 from the germline V gene are SGHVS and FQNEAQ. V shed 1 base and J shed 5 bases, with 12 bases lying between them. CDR3 length: 15 amino acids. CDR3 sequence (DNA): TGTGCCAGCAGCTTAGGGGCAGGTGTTCACAATGAGCAGTTCTTC. It yields the protein CASSLGAGVHNEQFF.

The chain has TRBV7-9 and TRBJ2-1, with TRBD2 matching over 9 bases. The V gene's germline CDR1 is SEHNR and CDR2 FQNEAQ (reference sequence). J lost 6 bases, V lost 3 bases, and 3 bases had no gene match. This CDR3 spans 14 amino acids. CDR3 coding DNA: TGTGCCAGCAGCTTGGGCGGGGGGGCCAATGAGCAGTTCTTC. Translating it yields CASSLGGGANEQFF.

Only a few counts were recorded for this clonotype. The rearrangement joins TRBV7-2 to TRBJ2-5; no clear D gene. Trimming pared 5 bases from V and 2 bases from J, leaving 12 bases between. The germline V gene has CDR1 SGHTA and CDR2 FQGNSA. CDR3 length: 14 amino acids. The CDR3 region is CASSPRLGQETQYF. The DNA for the CDR3 is TGTGCCAGCAGCCCCCGACTGGGTCAAGAGACCCAGTACTTC.

The chain carries TRBV20-1 and TRBJ2-7; 10 bases align to TRBD2. Germline V CDR1 and CDR2: DFQATT, SNEGSKA (reference sequence). CDR3 length: 13 residues. Trimming cost V 6 bases and J 7 bases; bases outside gene matches: 9. The CDR3 DNA follows: TGCAGTGCATCCGGGACTAGCGAGCGGGAGCAGTACTTC. This translates into CSASGTSEREQYF.

The chain recombines TRBV4-3 with TRBJ2-7; the match to TRBD1 covers 7 bases. V lost 0 bases and J lost 3; bases outside the gene matches: 8. CDR3 length: 16 residues. Germline-derived CDR1 and CDR2 are LGHNA and YSLEER. CDR3 DNA sequence: TGCGCCAGCAGCCAAGAGAGCGACAGGGCAAACTACGAGCAGTACTTC. Translating it yields CASSQESDRANYEQYF.